This TCR beta chain derives from a study of CD8 T cells in ankylosing spondylitis. This clonotype was seen a handful of times. What it binds is not known. General study points: As for the disease-linked clones, they showed a CD8+ phenotype and occurred at relatively low frequencies in peripheral blood.

This CDR3 contains 17 residues. Germline CDR1 reads LGHDT; CDR2 reads YNNKEL (reference sequence). V was pared by 0 bases and J by 1 base, with 12 bases between. TCRdb processed the 5' RACE reads anew with MiXCR; each CDR3 protein has one entry. The sample lists about 110,000 distinct CDR3 sequences, around 24% occurring once. The material sequenced was synovial fluid, either unsorted or a sorted T cell fraction (not recorded which). J is TRBJ2-2 and V is TRBV3-1, with D possibly matching TRBD2 (5 bases). The TCR was taken from a male donor with ankylosing spondylitis. The CDR3: CASSQEPASRNTGELFF. The CDR3 coding sequence is TGTGCCAGCAGCCAAGAGCCCGCTAGCAGGAACACCGGGGAGCTGTTTTTT.